The 10 T cell receptor beta chains listed next were all sequenced from one sample in a study of T cell repertoires in cytomegalovirus infection. Their specific antigens are unknown. One entry per CDR3 protein results from TCRdb running MiXCR on the reads. The sample shows roughly 920,000 distinct CDR3 sequences, approximately 33% of them seen only once. The sequenced sample was cultured CD8+ T cells from PBMCs, obtained from culture after CMV antigen stimulation. These receptors all stem from a human donor in good health (CMV status not recorded). Some clones in this sample may be carry-over from other donors' samples.

The sample holds a few counts of this clonotype. V is TRBV4-1 and J is TRBJ2-3; D perhaps matches TRBD2 (6 bases). V gave up 0 bases and J gave up 2 bases, with 12 bases separating them. The CDR3 loop spans 16 amino acids. Germline V lookup: CDR1 MGHRA, CDR2 YSYEKL. The CDR3 DNA follows: TGCGCCAGCAGCCAAGAGGGGGGTCTAGCCACAGATACGCAGTATTTT. Amino acids: CASSQEGGLATDTQYF.

The table lists this clonotype with many counts. This chain joins TRBV7-9 and TRBJ2-5; perhaps TRBD1 as D (5 bases). The V and J ends lost 5 bases and 2 bases respectively, with 9 bases between them. CDR1 and CDR2 from the germline V gene are SEHNR and FQNEAQ (reference sequence). CDR3 length: 13 amino acids. The DNA of the CDR3 is TGTGCCAGCAGCCGGCAGGGACAAGAGACCCAGTACTTC. This codes for CASSRQGQETQYF.

This clonotype was counted between two and nine times. The chain employs TRBV6-2 or TRBV6-3 and TRBJ2-5, with TRBD2 as a possible D gene (5 bases). CDR1 is MNHEY and CDR2 is SVGEGT in the germline V gene. Trimming pared 6 bases from V and 5 bases from J, leaving 16 bases between. The CDR3 loop spans 14 amino acids. DNA for the CDR3: TGTGCCAGCAGACCGGCGGGCGGCCTGGAGACCCAGTACTTC. Its translation is CASRPAGGLETQYF.

The V call is TRBV2, the J call TRBJ2-1; 8 positions agree with TRBD1. The germline V gene has CDR1 SNHLY and CDR2 FYNNEI. The CDR3 covers 16 residues. The V and J ends lost 4 bases and 0 bases, in that order; junction bases with no gene match: 5. The CDR3, as DNA: TGTGCCAGCAGTGGGGACAGGCGAAGCTCCTACAATGAGCAGTTCTTC. Translation: CASSGDRRSSYNEQFF. Looking up the rest from reference TRBV2 and TRBJ2-1 gives the full variable domain: EPEVTQTPSHQVTQMGQEVILRCVPISNHLYFYWYRQILGQKVEFLVSFYNNEISEKSEIFDDQFSVERPDGSNFTLKIRSTKLEDSAMYFCASSGDRRSSYNEQFFGPGTRLTVL.

This clonotype appeared a few times. The chain has TRBV6-2 or TRBV6-3 and TRBJ1-1; D is possibly TRBD1 (5 bases). CDR1 is MNHEY, CDR2 SVGEGT, per germline. V was pared by 0 bases and J by 6 bases, with 11 bases between. The CDR3 has 14 residues. The CDR3 reads CASSYSGGYSEAFF. CDR3 nucleotide sequence: TGTGCCAGCAGTTACTCGGGGGGTTACTCTGAAGCTTTCTTT.

This chain uses TRBV19 with TRBJ1-1, with D perhaps matching TRBD1 (6 bases). The V gene's germline CDR1 is LNHDA and CDR2 SQIVND (reference sequence). Trimming cost V 11 bases and J 5 bases, with 15 bases left between them. The CDR3 contains 12 residues. Here the CDR3 reads CALGGAGTEAFF. In DNA form, the CDR3 reads TGTGCCCTTGGGGGCGCGGGGACTGAAGCTTTCTTT. Variable domain in full (rest from reference TRBV19 and TRBJ1-1): DGGITQSPKYLFRKEGQNVTLSCEQNLNHDAMYWYRQDPGQGLRLIYYSQIVNDFQKGDIAEGYSVSREKKESFPLTVTSAQKNPTAFYLCALGGAGTEAFFGQGTRLTVV.

This rearrangement joins TRBV6-6 to TRBJ1-1, with TRBD1 identical over 7 bases. Germline V CDR1 and CDR2: MNHNY, SVGAGI (reference sequence). Trimming took 2 bases from V and 6 from J; bases not matched to a gene: 6. This CDR3 spans 14 amino acids. CDR3 protein: CASSYHTGEPEAFF. CDR3 sequence (DNA): TGTGCCAGCAGTTACCATACAGGGGAACCTGAAGCTTTCTTT.

This clonotype was seen more than once but under ten times. The chain joins TRBV6-6 to TRBJ1-1; unclear D gene. V was cut by 1 base and J by 1 base, with 10 bases left in between. Germline V gene sequence: CDR1 MNHNY, CDR2 SVGAGI (reference sequence). The CDR3 consists of 15 residues. This chain's CDR3 is CASSYLGSPNTEAFF. CDR3 nucleotides: TGTGCCAGCAGTTACTTAGGCAGTCCGAACACTGAAGCTTTCTTT.

This clonotype was counted only a few times. V and J are TRBV7-9 and TRBJ1-5; 7 nucleotides align to TRBD1. This CDR3 region has 17 residues. J lost 0 bases, V lost 5 bases, and 10 bases had no gene match. CDR1 is SEHNR and CDR2 is FQNEAQ in the germline V gene (reference sequence). For the CDR3, the DNA is TGTGCCAGCAGCCGAACAGGGGAAGAGGATAGCAATCAGCCCCAGCATTTT. Its translation is CASSRTGEEDSNQPQHF.

In its sample, this clonotype was seen many times. The rearrangement uses TRBV7-2 and TRBJ1-6, with TRBD1 matching 8 bases. V trimming: 5 bases; J trimming: 12 bases; junction bases outside the gene matches: 6. The germline gives CDR1 SGHTA, CDR2 FQGNSA. This CDR3 has 13 amino acids. Here the CDR3 DNA reads TGTGCCAGCAGCACGACAGGGGCTGGACCCCTCCACTTT. Protein product: CASSTTGAGPLHF.